This is a list of T cell receptor beta chains from one sample in a study of T cell changes during pregnancy in multiple sclerosis. Generated by immunoSEQ multiplex PCR, the TCRdb table keeps only in-frame clones and is missing some. The sample comprises more than 35,000 clones, more than 85% of which are singletons, and about 0.4% rests with the top ten. The sample was CD4+ T cells from peripheral blood mononuclear cells, taken in the second trimester of pregnancy. The receptor set was obtained from a female donor with multiple sclerosis, enrolled in a pregnancy study. CDR3s include the opening cysteine and the closing phenylalanine or tryptophan. D genes are given only for firm matches. Only part of the rows carry a size: once, few, many, or a class if the clone is expanded.

j_call: TRBJ2-7
v_call: TRBV30
d_call: NA
cdr3_length: 14
clone_size: NA
cdr3_nt: TGTGCCTGGAGTAAAGGAGGGAACGCCTACGAGCAGTACTTC
cdr3_aa: CAWSKGGNAYEQYF

j_call: TRBJ2-7
v_call: TRBV6-1
d_call: NA
cdr3_length: 14
clone_size: NA
cdr3_nt: TGTGCCAGCAGCTTACTACGGAAGGATCTCGAGCAGTACTTC
cdr3_aa: CASSLLRKDLEQYF

j_call: TRBJ2-7
v_call: TRBV18
d_call: NA
cdr3_length: 15
clone_size: once
cdr3_nt: TGTGCCAGCTCCACCGGTGGGGGCGACTTAAGGGAGCAGTACTTC
cdr3_aa: CASSTGGGDLREQYF

j_call: TRBJ2-5
v_call: TRBV5-1
d_call: TRBD2
cdr3_length: 17
clone_size: NA
cdr3_nt: TGCGCCAGCAGCTTGGGGGCTGAAACGGGAGGCGGGGAGACCCAGTACTTC
cdr3_aa: CASSLGAETGGGETQYF

j_call: TRBJ1-1
v_call: TRBV30
d_call: NA
cdr3_length: 11
clone_size: NA
cdr3_nt: TGTGCCTGGACTGTAGAGGCTGAAGCTTTCTTT
cdr3_aa: CAWTVEAEAFF

j_call: TRBJ2-2
v_call: TRBV30
d_call: TRBD1
cdr3_length: 15
clone_size: NA
cdr3_nt: TGTGCCTGGAGTGGGGGACAGGGGTTCCCCGGGGAGCTGTTTTTT
cdr3_aa: CAWSGGQGFPGELFF

j_call: TRBJ1-1
v_call: TRBV11-2
d_call: NA
cdr3_length: 16
clone_size: few
cdr3_nt: TGTGCCAGCAGCTTAGACGGACAGATACAGAACACTGAAGCTTTCTTT
cdr3_aa: CASSLDGQIQNTEAFF

j_call: TRBJ1-1
v_call: TRBV19
d_call: NA
cdr3_length: 16
clone_size: NA
cdr3_nt: TGTGCCAGTACCTGGGCGGGTGTGGGGACTTACACTGAAGCTTTCTTT
cdr3_aa: CASTWAGVGTYTEAFF

j_call: TRBJ1-3
v_call: TRBV30
d_call: NA
cdr3_length: 12
clone_size: NA
cdr3_nt: TGTGCCTTCGCGATCTCTGGAAACACCATATATTTT
cdr3_aa: CAFAISGNTIYF

j_call: TRBJ2-1
v_call: TRBV19
d_call: TRBD1
cdr3_length: 15
clone_size: NA
cdr3_nt: TGTGCCAGTAGGTTAACAGGGGGAGGCTACAATGAGCAGTTCTTC
cdr3_aa: CASRLTGGGYNEQFF

j_call: TRBJ2-3
v_call: TRBV7-9
d_call: NA
cdr3_length: 18
clone_size: NA
cdr3_nt: TGTGCCAGCAGCTTAGGGTTCGGCGGCTCTACTTCCACAGATACGCAGTATTTT
cdr3_aa: CASSLGFGGSTSTDTQYF

j_call: TRBJ2-3
v_call: TRBV6-1
d_call: TRBD1
cdr3_length: 15
clone_size: NA
cdr3_nt: TGTGCCAGCAGTGAACCGGGACAGGGGGCAGATACGCAGTATTTT
cdr3_aa: CASSEPGQGADTQYF

j_call: TRBJ2-3
v_call: TRBV7-9
d_call: TRBD2
cdr3_length: 16
clone_size: NA
cdr3_nt: TGTGCCAGCAGCCCAAGACTAGCGGGGGGTATAGATACGCAGTATTTT
cdr3_aa: CASSPRLAGGIDTQYF

j_call: TRBJ1-2
v_call: TRBV7-3
d_call: NA
cdr3_length: 13
clone_size: NA
cdr3_nt: TGTGCCAGCAGAAAAGCGGGGGGGGATGGCTACACCTTC
cdr3_aa: CASRKAGGDGYTF

j_call: TRBJ2-5
v_call: TRBV5-6
d_call: TRBD2
cdr3_length: 14
clone_size: NA
cdr3_nt: TGTGCCAGCAGCTTTTTGAGTAGCGGGGAGACCCAGTACTTC
cdr3_aa: CASSFLSSGETQYF

j_call: TRBJ2-1
v_call: TRBV11-2
d_call: TRBD2
cdr3_length: 13
clone_size: NA
cdr3_nt: TGTGCCAGCAGCCCCGGCGGGACTAGCCGGCAGTTCTTC
cdr3_aa: CASSPGGTSRQFF

j_call: TRBJ1-5
v_call: TRBV30
d_call: NA
cdr3_length: 15
clone_size: NA
cdr3_nt: TGTGCCTGGAGTGATTGGAGGGACGTAGATCAGCCCCAGCATTTT
cdr3_aa: CAWSDWRDVDQPQHF

j_call: TRBJ1-2
v_call: TRBV9
d_call: TRBD1
cdr3_length: 15
clone_size: NA
cdr3_nt: TGTGCCAGCAGCCCGACCGGGACAGGGGACTATGGCTACACCTTC
cdr3_aa: CASSPTGTGDYGYTF

j_call: TRBJ2-2
v_call: TRBV11-2
d_call: TRBD2
cdr3_length: 19
clone_size: NA
cdr3_nt: TGTGCCAGCAGCTTAGAGGGGCTAGCGGGAATCGTTACCACCGGGGAGCTGTTTTTT
cdr3_aa: CASSLEGLAGIVTTGELFF

j_call: TRBJ2-3
v_call: TRBV28
d_call: TRBD1
cdr3_length: 14
clone_size: NA
cdr3_nt: TGTGCCAGCAGTCCGGGACAGGCTCCGCGTACGCAGTATTTT
cdr3_aa: CASSPGQAPRTQYF

j_call: TRBJ2-3
v_call: TRBV19
d_call: TRBD2
cdr3_length: 15
clone_size: NA
cdr3_nt: TGTGCCAGTAGTATCCTAGCGGGGGATAGGAATACGCAGTATTTT
cdr3_aa: CASSILAGDRNTQYF

j_call: TRBJ2-1
v_call: TRBV2
d_call: NA
cdr3_length: 15
clone_size: NA
cdr3_nt: TGTGCCAGCAGTGAAATCACTTGGTCCTACAATGAGCAGTTCTTC
cdr3_aa: CASSEITWSYNEQFF

j_call: TRBJ1-1
v_call: TRBV7-2
d_call: NA
cdr3_length: 14
clone_size: few
cdr3_nt: TGTGCCAGCAGCTCAAGTTGGGGAGTTTCTGAAGCTTTCTTT
cdr3_aa: CASSSSWGVSEAFF

j_call: TRBJ2-4
v_call: TRBV19
d_call: TRBD1
cdr3_length: 16
clone_size: NA
cdr3_nt: TGTGCCAGTAGTAGAAGAGGACAGGGGGACAAAAACATTCAGTACTTC
cdr3_aa: CASSRRGQGDKNIQYF

j_call: TRBJ2-7
v_call: TRBV5-1
d_call: NA
cdr3_length: 16
clone_size: once
cdr3_nt: TGCGCCAGCAGCTTGGCCGTCCAATCGGTAGCCTACGAGCAGTACTTC
cdr3_aa: CASSLAVQSVAYEQYF

j_call: TRBJ2-7
v_call: TRBV6-5
d_call: NA
cdr3_length: 15
clone_size: NA
cdr3_nt: TGTGCCAGCAGTTACGTTTCGGGGGGCCCCTACGAGCAGTACTTC
cdr3_aa: CASSYVSGGPYEQYF

j_call: TRBJ1-1
v_call: TRBV11-3
d_call: TRBD1
cdr3_length: 13
clone_size: NA
cdr3_nt: TGTGCCAGCAGCTTAGGAAGGACAGGGACCGCTTTCTTT
cdr3_aa: CASSLGRTGTAFF

j_call: TRBJ1-2
v_call: TRBV19
d_call: NA
cdr3_length: 12
clone_size: NA
cdr3_nt: TGTGCCAGTAGCGGTTCCAAGTATGGCTACACCTTC
cdr3_aa: CASSGSKYGYTF

j_call: TRBJ1-1
v_call: TRBV30
d_call: NA
cdr3_length: 15
clone_size: NA
cdr3_nt: TGTGCCTGGAGGGGGAGGGAACCCCTGAACACTGAAGCTTTCTTT
cdr3_aa: CAWRGREPLNTEAFF

j_call: TRBJ1-1
v_call: TRBV19
d_call: NA
cdr3_length: 16
clone_size: NA
cdr3_nt: TGTGCCAGTAGTATAGGACCAGCGGACCAAAACACTGAAGCTTTCTTT
cdr3_aa: CASSIGPADQNTEAFF

j_call: TRBJ2-2
v_call: TRBV7-9
d_call: TRBD1
cdr3_length: 14
clone_size: NA
cdr3_nt: TGTGCCACCACGACAGGGGTGACAACCGGGGAGCTGTTTTTT
cdr3_aa: CATTTGVTTGELFF

j_call: TRBJ2-3
v_call: TRBV5-4
d_call: NA
cdr3_length: 17
clone_size: NA
cdr3_nt: TGTGCCAGCAGTTACCGTACTACAGGGAGAGTACACGATACGCAGTATTTT
cdr3_aa: CASSYRTTGRVHDTQYF